This TCR beta chain was sequenced for a study of cytomegalovirus exposure and HLA in healthy donors. V dropped 2 bases and J dropped 6 bases, with 19 bases sitting between them. CDR1 and CDR2 from the germline V gene are SEHNR and FQNEAQ (reference sequence). The CDR3 has 16 amino acids. Whole-study findings and limits: High sensitivity and specificity were reportedly achieved when the classifier diagnosed cytomegalovirus status. Altogether, 150 to 200 TCR beta chains were recorded as cytomegalovirus-associated. Across donors, most TCRs were seen rarely, yet some public ones were widespread.

This table comes from immunoSEQ multiplex PCR, and its TCRdb copy is limited to in-frame clones, with some not included. Among 190,000 or so clones, 84% were seen once, and the ten largest hold under 15%. This clone appeared a few times. Its specificity is not known. This chain connects TRBV7-9 to TRBJ1-2, with a tentative D call TRBD1 (5 bases). This clonotype was sampled from a woman under 40 in good health and CMV-seropositive. Sample: PBMCs. The CDR3 DNA is TGTGCCAGCAGCTTAAGGTGGGGCGACAGAAGTGATGGCTACACCTTC. Amino acids: CASSLRWGDRSDGYTF. Variable domain in full (rest from reference TRBV7-9 and TRBJ1-2): DTGVSQNPRHKITKRGQNVTFRCDPISEHNRLYWYRQTLGQGPEFLTYFQNEAQLEKSRLLSDRFSAERPKGSFSTLEIQRTEQGDSAMYLCASSLRWGDRSDGYTFGSGTRLTVV.